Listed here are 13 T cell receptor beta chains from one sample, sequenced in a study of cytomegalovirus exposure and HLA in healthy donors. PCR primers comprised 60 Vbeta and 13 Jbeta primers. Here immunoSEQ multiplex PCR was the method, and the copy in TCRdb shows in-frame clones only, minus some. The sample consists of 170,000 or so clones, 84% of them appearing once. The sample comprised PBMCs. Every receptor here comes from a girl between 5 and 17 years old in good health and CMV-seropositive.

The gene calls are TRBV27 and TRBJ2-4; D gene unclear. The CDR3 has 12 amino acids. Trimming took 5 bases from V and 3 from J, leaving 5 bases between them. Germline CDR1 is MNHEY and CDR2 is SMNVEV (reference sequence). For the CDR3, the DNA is TGTGCCAGCAGTACGGGCAAAAACATTCAGTACTTC. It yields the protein CASSTGKNIQYF.

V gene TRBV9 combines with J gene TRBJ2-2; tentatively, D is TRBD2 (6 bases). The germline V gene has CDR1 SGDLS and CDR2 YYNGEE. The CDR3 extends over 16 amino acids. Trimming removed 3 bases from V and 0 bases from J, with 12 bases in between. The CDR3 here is CASSARTIPNTGELFF. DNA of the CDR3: TGTGCCAGCAGCGCGCGGACTATCCCGAACACCGGGGAGCTGTTTTTT.

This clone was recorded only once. CDR3 sequence: CASSSGQLLGSYEQYF. The CDR3, as DNA: TGTGCCAGCAGCTCAGGACAACTCCTAGGAAGTTACGAGCAGTACTTC. The chain is built from TRBV7-8 and TRBJ2-7; D might be TRBD1 (5 bases). CDR3 size: 16 residues. Germline V gene lookup returns CDR1 SGHVS and CDR2 FQNEAQ. V was trimmed by 4 bases and J by 4 bases, leaving 20 bases between them.

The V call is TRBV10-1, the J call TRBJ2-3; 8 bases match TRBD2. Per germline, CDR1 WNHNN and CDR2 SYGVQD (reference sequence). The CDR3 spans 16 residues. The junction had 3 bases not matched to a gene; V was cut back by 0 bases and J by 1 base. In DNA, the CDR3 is TGCGCCAGCAGTGAGTCGAATAGCGGGGGCACAGATACGCAGTATTTT. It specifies CASSESNSGGTDTQYF.

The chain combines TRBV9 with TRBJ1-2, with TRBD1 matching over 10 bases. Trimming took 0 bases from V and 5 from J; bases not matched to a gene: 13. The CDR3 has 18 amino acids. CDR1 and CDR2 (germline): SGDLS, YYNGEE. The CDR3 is CASSVGRLPPGQGYGYTF. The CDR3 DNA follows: TGTGCCAGCAGCGTAGGAAGGCTCCCACCGGGACAGGGGTATGGCTACACCTTC.

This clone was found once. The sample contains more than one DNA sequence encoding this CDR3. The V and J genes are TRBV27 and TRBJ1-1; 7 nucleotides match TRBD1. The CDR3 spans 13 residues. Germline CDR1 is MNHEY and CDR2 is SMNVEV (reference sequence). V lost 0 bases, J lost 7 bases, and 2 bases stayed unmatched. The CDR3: CASSLSGGSEAFF. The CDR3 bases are TGTGCCAGCAGTTTATCAGGGGGCAGTGAAGCTTTCTTT.

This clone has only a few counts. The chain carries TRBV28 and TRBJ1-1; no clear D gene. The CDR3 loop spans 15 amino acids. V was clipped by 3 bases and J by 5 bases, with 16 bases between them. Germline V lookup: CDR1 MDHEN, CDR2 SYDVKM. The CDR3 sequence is CASSFIQYRRTEAFF. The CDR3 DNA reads TGTGCCAGCAGTTTTATTCAGTATCGGAGGACTGAAGCTTTCTTT.

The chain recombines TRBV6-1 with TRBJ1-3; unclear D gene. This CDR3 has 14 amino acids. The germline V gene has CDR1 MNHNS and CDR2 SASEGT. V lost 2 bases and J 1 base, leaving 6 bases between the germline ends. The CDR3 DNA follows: TGTGCCAGCAGTGAATTAAAATCTGGAAACACCATATATTTT. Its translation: CASSELKSGNTIYF.

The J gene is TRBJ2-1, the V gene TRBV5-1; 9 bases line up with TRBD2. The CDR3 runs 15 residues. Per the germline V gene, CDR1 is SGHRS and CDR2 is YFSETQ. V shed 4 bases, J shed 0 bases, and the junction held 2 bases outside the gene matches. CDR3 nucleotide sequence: TGCGCCAGCAGCAGCGGGGGGACCTCCTACAATGAGCAGTTCTTC. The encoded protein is CASSSGGTSYNEQFF. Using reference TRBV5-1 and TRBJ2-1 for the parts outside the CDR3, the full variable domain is KAGVTQTPRYLIKTRGQQVTLSCSPISGHRSVSWYQQTPGQGLQFLFEYFSETQRNKGNFPGRFSGRQFSNSRSEMNVSTLELGDSALYLCASSSGGTSYNEQFFGPGTRLTVL.

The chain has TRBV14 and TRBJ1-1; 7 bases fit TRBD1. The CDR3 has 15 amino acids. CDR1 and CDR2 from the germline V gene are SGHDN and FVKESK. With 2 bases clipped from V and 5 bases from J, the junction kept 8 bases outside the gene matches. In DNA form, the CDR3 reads TGTGCCAGCAGCCAACGAGGGGGCTCACGGACTGAAGCTTTCTTT. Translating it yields CASSQRGGSRTEAFF.

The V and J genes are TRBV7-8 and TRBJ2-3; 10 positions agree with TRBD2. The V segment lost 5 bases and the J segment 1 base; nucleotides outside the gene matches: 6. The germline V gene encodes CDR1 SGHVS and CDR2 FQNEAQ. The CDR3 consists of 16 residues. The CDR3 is CASSDPSGGGTDTQYF. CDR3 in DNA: TGTGCCAGCAGCGATCCTAGCGGGGGAGGCACAGATACGCAGTATTTT.

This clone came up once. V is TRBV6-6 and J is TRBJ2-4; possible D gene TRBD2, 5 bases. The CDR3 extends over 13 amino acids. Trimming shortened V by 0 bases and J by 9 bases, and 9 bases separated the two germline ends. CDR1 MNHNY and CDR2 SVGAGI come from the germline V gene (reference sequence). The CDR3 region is CASSYSAGGIQYF. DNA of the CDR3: TGTGCCAGCAGTTACTCGGCGGGTGGCATTCAGTACTTC.

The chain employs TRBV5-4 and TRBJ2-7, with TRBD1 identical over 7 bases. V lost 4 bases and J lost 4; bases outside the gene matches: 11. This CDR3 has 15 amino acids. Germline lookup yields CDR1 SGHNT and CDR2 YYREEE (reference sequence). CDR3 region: CASSRDRENWYEQYF. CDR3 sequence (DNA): TGTGCCAGCAGCAGAGACAGGGAAAATTGGTACGAGCAGTACTTC.